This T cell receptor beta chain appears in the sequencing data of a study of shared clonotypes between healthy human individuals. Study-wide points: Sharing of clonotypes among donors was expected to vary with sequencing depth.

With regard to this clone: Its antigen is as yet unknown.

Sequenced by immunoSEQ multiplex PCR; TCRdb stores in-frame clones only, minus some. The sample has 1.4 million or so clones; less than 99% are singletons. The CDR3 length is 14 residues. V was clipped by 0 bases and J by 5 bases, with 11 bases between them. CDR1 is LNHNV, CDR2 YYDKDF, per germline (reference sequence). Sequenced material: naive CD4+ T cells sorted from blood. Indicated subset: CD45RA+ positively selected. This TCR came from a man aged 25 to 40 in good health. V and J are TRBV15 and TRBJ2-7, with D possibly being TRBD2 (6 bases). The CDR3 loop is CATSRDSGVDEQYF. DNA for the CDR3: TGTGCCACCAGCAGAGATTCGGGAGTCGACGAGCAGTACTTC.